The 23 T cell receptor beta chains listed next were all sequenced from one sample in a study of CD8 T cells in Susac syndrome. Random hexamers primed reverse transcription of about 0.5 to 1 ug RNA. TCRdb reprocessed the immunoSEQ multiplex PCR reads with MiXCR, giving one entry per CDR3 protein. The data show approximately 260,000 distinct CDR3 sequences, around 96% seen once. What was sequenced was CD4+ T cells from PBMCs. The receptors stem from a human donor with Susac syndrome.

This rearrangement joins TRBV2 to TRBJ2-1; D might be TRBD1 (6 bases). Trimming pared 6 bases from V and 4 bases from J, leaving 10 bases between. The CDR3 extends over 13 amino acids. CDR1 and CDR2 (germline): SNHLY, FYNNEI. Here the CDR3 reads CASREDRYNEQFF. The CDR3 coding sequence is TGTGCCAGCAGGGAGGACAGATACAATGAGCAGTTCTTC.

The gene calls are TRBV23-1 and TRBJ2-3; D gene ambiguous. TRBV23-1 has ORF status, its function being uncertain. V was cut by 4 bases and J by 2 bases, with 13 bases left in between. The CDR3 length is 15 residues. The CDR3 loop reads CASSRRRTLTDTQYF. The DNA of the CDR3 is TGCGCCAGCAGTCGGCGACGGACCCTCACAGATACGCAGTATTTT.

The genes are TRBV3-1 and TRBJ1-2; D gene uncertain. This CDR3 is built from 12 residues. With 4 bases removed from V and 2 bases from J, the gap between germline ends came to 5 bases. Germline values: CDR1 LGHDT, CDR2 YNNKEL (reference sequence). This CDR3 is CASSRLNYGYTF. The CDR3 nucleotides are TGTGCCAGCAGCCGATTAAACTATGGCTACACCTTC.

The chain combines TRBV23-1 with TRBJ2-1; 9 bases line up with TRBD2. TRBV23-1 qualifies as an ORF whose function is uncertain. With 10 bases clipped from V and 4 bases from J, the junction kept 20 bases outside the gene matches. The CDR3 runs 18 residues. The CDR3 DNA is TGCGCCAACTCGAGAAAAAAACCGACTAGCGGCGAATACAATGAGCAGTTCTTC. It specifies CANSRKKPTSGEYNEQFF.

J is TRBJ2-1 and V is TRBV6-1, with TRBD1 matching over 9 bases. Trimming at V came to 4 bases and at J to 9 bases, leaving 13 bases not matched to a gene. CDR3 size: 16 residues. The V gene's germline CDR1 is MNHNS and CDR2 SASEGT. The CDR3 DNA sequence: TGTGCCAGCAGTGCCTCCGGGACAGGGCGGGGGATTGAGCAGTTCTTC. Encoded protein: CASSASGTGRGIEQFF.

The CDR3 loop reads CAWSARLALGANVLTF. The DNA of the CDR3 is TGTGCCTGGAGTGCCCGTCTAGCCCTTGGAGCCAACGTCCTGACTTTC. The V call is TRBV30, the J call TRBJ2-6; possible D gene TRBD2, 5 bases. CDR3 size: 16 residues. V was clipped by 1 base and J by 7 bases, with 17 bases between them. Germline loops: CDR1 GTSNPN, CDR2 SVGIG (reference sequence).

V gene TRBV20-1 combines with J gene TRBJ2-7; possibly TRBD2 for D (7 bases). The germline V gene has CDR1 DFQATT and CDR2 SNEGSKA (reference sequence). The V end was cut by 0 bases, the J end by 2 bases, with 17 bases between. The CDR3 is 16 amino acids. The CDR3 region has the DNA TGCAGTGCTAGAGAGGCGGGGGCACCTATAACCTACGAGCAGTACTTC. As protein: CSAREAGAPITYEQYF.

The V and J genes are TRBV30 and TRBJ2-7; 7 bases are a match to TRBD1. Germline CDR1 is GTSNPN and CDR2 is SVGIG (reference sequence). Germline trimming cut 0 bases from V and 2 bases from J; bases unmatched to any gene: 4. The CDR3 spans 14 residues. The CDR3 DNA reads as TGTGCCTGGAGTGTGACAGGGTCCCCCTACGAGCAGTACTTC. Its protein product is CAWSVTGSPYEQYF. The full variable domain, in which reference TRBV30 and TRBJ2-7 provide the parts outside the CDR3, is SQTIHQWPATLVQPVGSPLSLECTVEGTSNPNLYWYRQAAGRGLQLLFYSVGIGQISSEVPQNLSASRPQDRQFILSSKKLLLSDSGFYLCAWSVTGSPYEQYFGPGTRLTVT.

A single count supports this clonotype. The CDR3 reads CSASGQGPPPNEAFF. The CDR3 nucleotides read TGCAGTGCTAGTGGACAGGGGCCACCCCCGAACGAAGCTTTCTTT. The chain is built from TRBV20-1 and TRBJ1-1, with TRBD1 matching over 9 bases. V shed 3 bases and J 8 bases; nucleotides not matched to a gene: 13. Germline V gene sequence: CDR1 DFQATT, CDR2 SNEGSKA (reference sequence). The CDR3 covers 15 residues.

This chain connects TRBV7-9 to TRBJ2-7, with 7 positions matching TRBD2. The CDR3 spans 15 residues. CDR1 and CDR2 from the germline V gene are SEHNR and FQNEAQ (reference sequence). V gave up 3 bases and J gave up 6 bases; unmatched junction bases: 11. The CDR3 DNA sequence: TGTGCCAGCAGCTTTTTCCTGGGAGGGCCGCGCGAGCAGTACTTC. It specifies CASSFFLGGPREQYF.

V usage is TRBV9 and J usage is TRBJ2-1, with 11 positions matching TRBD2. Looked up from germline, CDR1 is SGDLS and CDR2 is YYNGEE. The CDR3 has 15 residues. With 4 bases clipped from V and 6 bases from J, the junction kept 6 bases outside the gene matches. The CDR3 region has the DNA TGTGCCAGCAGCCCGATCGGGACTAGCGGCAATGAGCAGTTCTTC. Protein product: CASSPIGTSGNEQFF.

The rearrangement links TRBV7-8 to TRBJ2-2; D may be TRBD1 (6 bases). CDR1 is SGHVS and CDR2 is FQNEAQ in the germline V gene. The V and J ends lost 0 bases and 6 bases respectively, with 20 bases between them. The CDR3 has 18 amino acids. CDR3 in DNA: TGTGCCAGCAGCTTAGCGATAATCCCAGGGTGGGGGCCCGGGGAGCTGTTTTTT. It yields the protein CASSLAIIPGWGPGELFF.

CDR3 in amino acids: CAIRVDPNYGYTF. CDR3 DNA sequence: TGTGCCATCAGGGTGGACCCCAACTATGGCTACACCTTC. The rearrangement uses TRBV10-3 and TRBJ1-2; unclear D gene. The germline V and J ends were trimmed by 6 bases and 2 bases, with 10 bases remaining between them. Germline V lookup: CDR1 ENHRY, CDR2 SYGVKD. The CDR3 is 13 residues long.

The chain is built from TRBV2 and TRBJ1-5; D is possibly TRBD1 (6 bases). V lost 1 base and J 6 bases, leaving 13 bases between the germline ends. The CDR3 length is 15 residues. Germline V gene sequence: CDR1 SNHLY, CDR2 FYNNEI. The CDR3 coding sequence is TGTGCCAGCAGTGAAGAGCGGACAGTGGTTCAGCCCCAGCATTTT. Amino acid sequence: CASSEERTVVQPQHF.

The CDR3 loop reads CASSGWDRGLYEQYF. The CDR3 DNA sequence: TGTGCCAGCAGTGGATGGGACAGGGGGCTCTACGAGCAGTACTTC. This chain links TRBV25-1 with TRBJ2-7; 12 bases fit TRBD1. There are 15 residues in the CDR3. V shed 4 bases, J shed 3 bases, and the junction held 4 bases outside the gene matches. Germline V lookup: CDR1 MGHDK, CDR2 SYGVNS.

The V call is TRBV20-1, the J call TRBJ2-7; D possibly corresponds to TRBD2 (5 bases). The germline V gene encodes CDR1 DFQATT and CDR2 SNEGSKA (reference sequence). Trimming pared 3 bases from V and 2 bases from J, leaving 14 bases between. This CDR3 is 14 amino acids long. CDR3 sequence (DNA): TGCAGTGCTAGTAGGGCGGGCCCACCCTACGAGCAGTACTTC. Its protein is CSASRAGPPYEQYF.

The J gene is TRBJ1-1, the V gene TRBV19, with D possibly matching TRBD1 (5 bases). The V end was cut by 5 bases, the J end by 1 base, with 14 bases between. Germline V gene lookup returns CDR1 LNHDA and CDR2 SQIVND (reference sequence). The CDR3 contains 15 residues. In DNA, the CDR3 is TGTGCCAGTAGTCTCCGGTGGGGGGGGAACACTGAAGCTTTCTTT. Protein: CASSLRWGGNTEAFF. Full variable domain (rest looked up from reference TRBV19 and TRBJ1-1): DGGITQSPKYLFRKEGQNVTLSCEQNLNHDAMYWYRQDPGQGLRLIYYSQIVNDFQKGDIAEGYSVSREKKESFPLTVTSAQKNPTAFYLCASSLRWGGNTEAFFGQGTRLTVV.

The J gene is TRBJ1-5, the V gene TRBV5-1; D ambiguous. From germline, CDR1 is SGHRS and CDR2 YFSETQ. V was pared by 0 bases and J by 7 bases, with 8 bases between. The CDR3 runs 13 residues. The CDR3 nucleotides read TGCGCCAGCAGCTTGGAGGGCCGGCAGCCCCAGCATTTT. The encoded protein is CASSLEGRQPQHF.

This clonotype showed up just once. The gene calls are TRBV7-8 and TRBJ1-2; D is uncertain. Trimming removed 1 base from V and 7 bases from J, with 13 bases in between. Germline V lookup: CDR1 SGHVS, CDR2 FQNEAQ. This CDR3 is built from 14 residues. CDR3 nucleotide sequence: TGTGCCAGCAGCTTAGTACGGTTAAAGATTGGCTACACCTTC. Its protein product is CASSLVRLKIGYTF.

This clonotype was seen a single time. This rearrangement joins TRBV12-3 or TRBV12-4 to TRBJ2-1, with 11 positions matching TRBD2. The CDR3 totals 15 residues. Germline trimming cut 5 bases from V and 6 bases from J; bases unmatched to any gene: 6. The CDR3 sequence is CASSAPGLAVNEQFF. The CDR3 nucleotides are TGTGCCAGCAGTGCCCCGGGACTAGCGGTCAATGAGCAGTTCTTC.

This chain links TRBV2 with TRBJ1-3; D ambiguous. In germline, CDR1 is SNHLY, CDR2 FYNNEI. CDR3 length: 15 residues. The V end lost 7 bases, the J end lost 0 bases, and 13 bases lay between the germline ends. CDR3: CASKREASSGNTIYF. Written as DNA, the CDR3 is TGTGCCAGCAAGAGGGAGGCAAGCTCTGGAAACACCATATATTTT.

The chain links TRBV3-1 to TRBJ2-1; tentative D call: TRBD2 (5 bases). The CDR3 consists of 13 residues. CDR1 is LGHDT and CDR2 is YNNKEL in the germline V gene (reference sequence). V was clipped by 2 bases and J by 7 bases, with 9 bases between them. CDR3 in DNA: TGTGCCAGCAGCCAAAGCCGGAGGAATGAGCAGTTCTTC. Residues: CASSQSRRNEQFF.

The chain couples TRBV28 to TRBJ2-1; D is possibly TRBD1 (5 bases). Looked up from germline, CDR1 is MDHEN and CDR2 is SYDVKM. The V end lost 8 bases, the J end lost 6 bases, and 17 bases lay between the germline ends. The CDR3 runs 14 residues. The CDR3 loop reads CASAIGQYFNEQFF. The CDR3 DNA reads as TGTGCCAGCGCTATCGGACAATATTTCAATGAGCAGTTCTTC.